This T cell receptor (beta chain) originates from a study of cytomegalovirus exposure and HLA in healthy donors (dated by TCRdb to about 2017). Context from the whole study: In an earlier analysis of about 560 of the donors, 276 Gb of sequence data and some 120 million unique TCR beta sequences from 150 million to 200 million T cells were reported. Approximately 300 gigabases of sequencing data and tens of millions of unique TCR sequences were included in an early release covering 550 to 650 HLA-typed donors. Of the roughly 400 genotyped donors, about 80% fell in the genetic ancestry cluster associated with self-reported Caucasian donors. The study aimed to test whether signatures of past pathogen exposure could be identified by cataloging public T cell receptors. The study profiled the T cell repertoires of about 640 subjects by immunosequencing and related them to cytomegalovirus serostatus. In addition to the first cohort of 666 subjects, a separate validation cohort of approximately 110 different subjects was used. The study combined high-throughput TCR immunosequencing, statistical association of individual TCRs with disease status, and machine learning to predict cytomegalovirus infection status. To study patterns of TCR occurrence, a later analysis re-analyzed previously published TCR beta repertoires from several hundred donors and added high-resolution HLA genotyping. Rather than using new phenotypic data, the later analysis identified candidate immune exposures from TCR beta sequences and from how often those sequences occurred across donors. An earlier analysis of fewer than 750 of the donors used high-throughput TCR beta sequencing to judge whether each TCR beta V gene segment behaved as functional or pseudogenic. Alongside the repertoire data, information on donor age, sex, ethnicity and CMV serostatus was compiled. Genome-wide SNP genotypes for about 55% of the roughly 670 donors were used in a later genetic analysis, which treated that subset as a discovery cohort. Every repertoire in the discovery cohort had been generated on one and the same sequencing platform. Class I and class II HLA loci were covered by the typing at four-digit resolution. Typing coverage varied by locus: about 620-630 donors for A, B, C, DRB1 and DQB1; about 520 for DQA1; 606 for DPA1; approximately 450 for DPB1. Because of strong linkage in the cohort, roughly five DR-DQ haplotypes were treated as single units for association and clustering. Across about 380 genotyped donors of the cohort, an average of approximately 220,000 unique TCR beta nucleotide sequences per donor were sequenced, and 15% to 20% of those sequences were non-productive. Summary of the overall study and its limitations: Because counts were too low, 15 to 20 rarely observed V segments, including chromosome 9 orphons, were excluded from the earlier analysis of 587 of the donors. According to a later analysis, most CMV-associated TCR beta chains appeared to be HLA-restricted, and the HLA associations seemed to be driven largely by CMV exposure. Sequencing depth was assumed to be roughly uniform across donors in the presence/absence analyses, though that assumption may not hold. In a later analysis, HLA-associated TCR beta chains were found to be more clonally expanded and to have lower generation probabilities than equally common non-associated chains. The cohort was sequenced for TCR beta chains only, and without alpha or paired-chain data the features that could be detected were limited. According to the authors, the approach could potentially be generalized to other disease states and immunological phenotypes. The classifier was reported to diagnose cytomegalovirus status with high specificity and sensitivity in both the original cohort and the validation cohort. Most TCR sequences were seen in very few donors, while some public TCRs were found in many individuals. Immune exposure information for the cohort was limited to CMV serostatus. In the study, 164 TCR beta chains were listed as associated with cytomegalovirus. A further reported finding was that TCR beta sequences accurately predicted the HLA-A and HLA-B alleles for most subjects in the first cohort. In a later genetic analysis, fewer N-insertions in productive TCRs were reported among donors in an Asian-associated ancestry cluster than the roughly 700-donor mean. Linkage disequilibrium might explain the correlated functional status among segregating V segments, but an unknown experimental factor could not be excluded. Three of the identified cytomegalovirus-associated TCR beta chains were confirmed in vitro to be specific for cytomegalovirus antigens. A group of highly shared sequence variants was considered likely to be a technical artifact of the sequencing pipeline. In a later genetic analysis, a missense DCLRE1C variant was associated with V-gene and J-gene trimming of TCR beta chains, and the association was replicated in an independent cohort. When HLA alleles, especially DR and DQ, strongly co-occurred, attributing TCR associations to individual alleles was difficult. According to a later analysis, parvovirus B19, influenza, CMV and Epstein-Barr virus appeared linked to several top co-occurrence clusters. Because some donors lacked HLA typing at each locus, the association tests relied only on the typed subset. In a later analysis, TCR association rates were found to vary across HLA loci, with the most associated TCRs seen for DRB1 alleles and the fewest for HLA-C alleles. Broadly in line with IMGT annotations, most TCR beta V segments showed up in productive rearrangements about 87% or about 30% of the time in an earlier analysis of about 500 of the donors. Some IMGT-functional V segments, including TRBV6-2 and TRBV6-3, could not be distinguished by the 87-base-pair reads and were therefore excluded. A later analysis associated about 17,000 TCR beta sequences with specific HLA alleles at a false discovery rate of 0.05.

The sample holds a few counts of this clone. It lacks a known antigen. No much larger clonotype is one base removed from it; base qualities were not supplied. The library was prepared using the immunoSEQ multiplex PCR assay. For the multiplex PCR, a mixture combining 60 forward primers for TCR Vbeta segments and 13 reverse primers for TCR Jbeta segments was used. A multiplex PCR assay on genomic DNA amplified the CDR3 region of rearranged TCR beta genes. On the Illumina HiSeq System, the amplified TCR beta libraries were sequenced as 87-base-pair reads. As for how the authors treated the data: A later analysis counted approximately 84 million unique TCR beta chains across the 650 to 700 repertoires, and around 9.9 million of these chains were shared by at least two donors. Raw reads were error-corrected and collapsed into unique sequences with a nearest-neighbor algorithm that merged closely related sequences to remove PCR and sequencing errors. CDR3 sequences were aligned to IMGT reference sequences to assign V, D and J gene segments. Each retained sequence needed at least a six-nucleotide match to both a V gene segment and a J gene segment. Rearrangements were called productive when the CDR3 lacked stop codons and stayed in frame with V and J; all others were non-productive. CDR3 was defined by IMGT convention, running from the second conserved V-encoded cysteine to the conserved J-encoded phenylalanine. The earlier analysis of approximately 500 of the donors excluded sequences that lacked an unambiguous match to a single V gene segment. In an earlier analysis of around 590 of the donors, a V segment was called functional when productive rearrangements were above 56.7%, and segregating when the standard deviation between donors exceeded 5%. A statistical classification framework was built for diagnosing cytomegalovirus status from the catalog of TCR beta chain sequences. In a later analysis, TCR nucleotide sequences were compared against IMGT/GENE-DB human TR gene sequences so that V and J genes could be assigned. In a later analysis, CDR3 sequences and most-parsimonious VDJ recombination scenarios were assigned using the TCRdist pipeline. In a later analysis, each TCR beta chain was defined by its CDR3 amino acid sequence together with its V-gene family, and reads lacking a unique V-gene family were excluded. A later analysis removed 592 highly shared, low-generation-probability nucleotide sequences to deal with suspected cross-contamination and a sequencing artifact. A later analysis calculated a clonal expansion index for each public chain from normalized within-repertoire ranks of inferred template counts. In a later analysis, generation probabilities were computed using a VDJ recombination model fitted to out-of-frame rearrangements, and the results were checked against IGoR. A later analysis scored TCR-TCR, TCR-HLA and TCR-CMV co-occurrence with hypergeometric tests, applying a repertoire-size bias correction to TCR pairs. In a later analysis, false discovery rates were estimated by permuting HLA or CMV assignments 20 times. In a later analysis, co-occurring TCRs were grouped using DBSCAN, with TCRdist sequence similarity added in when clustering inside HLA-allele-positive subsets. Repertoires with fewer than 30,000 or more than 120,000 public chains were left out of co-occurrence clustering, as were five repertoires with anomalous nucleotide sharing. TCRdb provides this immuneACCESS table in a form limited to in-frame rearrangements. Some clones are lacking; in checked studies, under half of them reflect an unresolved V gene, and why the rest are absent is not known. That table is the source of V, J and clone size, and D and trimming were worked out from the DNA. In all, the sample holds over 110,000 clones, and under 90% of those were seen once. The ten largest account for less than 3% of the sample.

The cohort consisted of hundreds of healthy bone marrow donors. At the time of sampling, every cohort member was nominally healthy, though immune exposures that went unrecorded were likely present. The donor was CMV seronegative and was included in the group of approximately 350 seronegative cohort members. Every donor gave a peripheral blood sample, and the peripheral blood mononuclear cells from that sample were used for TCR beta sequencing. The Qiagen DNeasy Blood Extraction Kit was used to extract genomic DNA from the blood cell samples. The CDR3 measures 12 amino acids from cysteine to phenylalanine. The read is trimmed to its CDR3 DNA, 36 bases read in frame from base 1. The germline V gene provides CDR1 LGHNT and CDR2 FRNRAP. The germline V end is reduced by 10 bases and the J end by 8 bases; junction bases left unmatched: 9.

The source material was PBMCs. The source of this sequence is a male donor in good health and CMV-seronegative. The chain links TRBV12-5 with TRBJ1-2; 8 nucleotides in the junction match TRBD1. This receptor carries the CDR3 CANDGAGGGYTF. The sequence in DNA is TGTGCTAACGACGGGGCAGGGGGCGGCTACACCTTC.